The present T cell receptor beta chain was sequenced within a study of blood T cell repertoires in COVID-19. At the level of the study: The United States, Italy and Spain supplied acute and convalescent COVID-19 samples. In each case, the material was cDNA or gDNA derived from T cells, B-cell-depleted T cells, or PBMCs.

The CDR3 contains 15 residues. V was clipped by 7 bases and J by 2 bases; unmatched bases: 6. From germline, CDR1 is SGHRS and CDR2 YFSETQ. In the authors' methods: Amplifying reference gene primers gave estimates of nucleated cell counts. Sequencing was performed with immunoSEQ multiplex PCR; in TCRdb, only in-frame clones are kept and a portion is missing. That table gives V, J and clone size, and the DNA gave D and trimming. The sample lists 150,000 or so clones; roughly 88% were seen once. The origin of this receptor is a woman aged 50 to 60 in a cohort sampled during active or convalescent COVID-19. The chain is built from TRBV5-1 and TRBJ2-2; 9 positions match TRBD1. The sample was peripheral blood. The CDR3 sequence: CASADRGRNTGELFF. The CDR3, as DNA: TGCGCCAGCGCGGACAGGGGCCGAAACACCGGGGAGCTGTTTTTT.